Below, 27 T cell receptor beta chains from the same sample are listed, as sequenced in a study of T cells in Graves' hyperthyroidism and ophthalmopathy. The source material, RNA transcripts, was used to amplify TCR beta CDR3 regions. HTBI primers were employed in a first-round RT-PCR of the TCR CDR3. TCRdb re-analysed the multiplex PCR reads in MiXCR, keeping a single row per CDR3 protein. The sample lists fewer than 650,000 distinct CDR3 sequences; 14% were seen once. Material for sequencing was blood. The receptors were gathered from a woman younger than 30 with Graves' ophthalmopathy.

Ten or more counts support this clonotype. This sequence joins TRBV6-1 and TRBJ1-1; the D gene is possibly TRBD1 (5 bases). Germline V gene sequence: CDR1 MNHNS, CDR2 SASEGT. Trimming took 2 bases from V and 0 from J, leaving 10 bases between them. CDR3 size: 15 residues. The CDR3: CASSERQMMNTEAFF. The CDR3 nucleotides are TGTGCCAGCAGTGAAAGACAGATGATGAACACTGAAGCTTTCTTT.

This clonotype was observed at least ten times. This rearrangement joins TRBV27 to TRBJ1-2, with 7 positions matching TRBD1. Germline V lookup: CDR1 MNHEY, CDR2 SMNVEV (reference sequence). Trimming at V came to 5 bases and at J to 4 bases, leaving 10 bases not matched to a gene. The CDR3 is 15 amino acids. The CDR3 sequence is CASSLRDSTIYGYTF. DNA for the CDR3: TGTGCCAGCAGTCTTAGGGACAGTACCATCTATGGCTACACCTTC.

This clonotype has ten or more counts. The V gene is TRBV27, the J gene TRBJ2-7, with a weak D call TRBD2 (6 bases). Germline V gene lookup returns CDR1 MNHEY and CDR2 SMNVEV (reference sequence). Trimming pared 7 bases from V and 4 bases from J, leaving 20 bases between. This CDR3 spans 15 amino acids. The CDR3: CASTSSGREVYEQYF. In nucleotides, the CDR3 is TGTGCCAGCACCTCGTCGGGCAGGGAGGTTTACGAGCAGTACTTC.

At least ten counts were recorded for this clonotype. The chain uses TRBV30 and TRBJ1-1; D remains ambiguous. Per germline, CDR1 GTSNPN and CDR2 SVGIG (reference sequence). The CDR3 length is 14 residues. Trimming took 0 bases from V and 4 from J, leaving 12 bases between them. The CDR3 region has the DNA TGTGCCTGGAGTGTAGACGGGGTGGGCACTGAAGCTTTCTTT. Translation: CAWSVDGVGTEAFF.

At least ten counts were recorded for this clonotype. The chain combines TRBV7-9 with TRBJ1-2, with D tentatively TRBD1 (5 bases). Germline lookup yields CDR1 SEHNR and CDR2 FQNEAQ (reference sequence). V lost 5 bases and J lost 6, with 13 bases in between. The CDR3 runs to 13 residues. This CDR3 reads CASSLGLGDGYTF. CDR3 DNA sequence: TGTGCCAGCAGCCTTGGACTAGGGGATGGCTACACCTTC.

The table lists this clonotype with a few counts. The DNA of the CDR3 is TGTGCCAGCGGCCGGACCCCCTATCGGGCTTTCTTT. It encodes CASGRTPYRAFF. The chain is built from TRBV27 and TRBJ1-1; D is unresolved. Trimming took off 8 bases at V and 11 bases at J, with 18 bases between the two ends. CDR3 length: 12 residues. Looked up from germline, CDR1 is MNHEY and CDR2 is SMNVEV (reference sequence).

This clonotype was recorded at least ten times. Here the CDR3 DNA reads TGTGCCAGCAGCCCGACTAACTTGGATACGCAGTATTTT. As protein: CASSPTNLDTQYF. The J gene is TRBJ2-3, the V gene TRBV3-1; possible D gene TRBD2, 5 bases. The CDR3 loop spans 13 amino acids. Germline CDR1 is LGHDT and CDR2 is YNNKEL (reference sequence). The V end lost 4 bases, the J end lost 6 bases, and 11 bases lay between the germline ends.

This clonotype appeared many times. This chain uses TRBV13 with TRBJ2-7, with D unresolved. CDR1 is PRHDT and CDR2 is FYEKMQ in the germline V gene (reference sequence). V lost 4 bases and J 1 base, leaving 8 bases between the germline ends. The CDR3 is 13 amino acids. The CDR3 nucleotides read TGTGCCAGCAGCTCCGACTCTTCCTACGAGCAGTACTTC. This translates into CASSSDSSYEQYF.

In this sample, this clonotype turned up a few times. The chain carries TRBV9 and TRBJ2-6; TRBD1 agrees at 7 bases. The CDR3 spans 16 residues. Germline trimming cut 6 bases from V and 4 bases from J; bases unmatched to any gene: 10. Germline V gene sequence: CDR1 SGDLS, CDR2 YYNGEE. The CDR3 here is CASIRGGALGANVLTF. CDR3 sequence (DNA): TGTGCCAGCATACGAGGGGGCGCTTTGGGGGCCAACGTCCTGACTTTC.

This clonotype was picked up a small number of times. This chain joins TRBV2 and TRBJ2-7; the D is unclear. CDR3 length: 12 amino acids. Germline-derived CDR1 and CDR2 are SNHLY and FYNNEI. V was cut by 7 bases and J by 2 bases, with 9 bases left in between. This CDR3 is CASTARPYEQYF. For the CDR3, the DNA is TGTGCCAGCACCGCACGTCCCTACGAGCAGTACTTC.

As to this clonotype: Just one base apart from a much larger clone, this may be a read error. The V call is TRBV19, the J call TRBJ2-7, with 7 bases lining up with TRBD1. Germline CDR1 and CDR2: LNHDA and SQIVND (reference sequence). This CDR3 has 14 amino acids. V was clipped by 9 bases and J by 0 bases; unmatched bases: 8. CDR3 DNA: TGTGCCAGCAGAGTACAGGGGAGCTCCTACGAGCAGTACTTC. This codes for CASRVQGSSYEQYF.

The chain couples TRBV25-1 to TRBJ2-1, with D perhaps assigned TRBD1 or TRBD2 (5 bases each). The length of the CDR3 is 15 residues. Trimming stripped 1 base from V and 0 bases from J, with 7 bases between. Germline V lookup: CDR1 MGHDK, CDR2 SYGVNS. The CDR3 DNA follows: TGTGCCAGCAGTGAATGGGGGAGCTCCTACAATGAGCAGTTCTTC. Translating gives CASSEWGSSYNEQFF.

The rearrangement joins TRBV6-1 to TRBJ1-6, with 9 bases identical to TRBD1. The V gene end was trimmed by 6 bases and the J gene end by 5 bases; junction bases not matched to a gene: 8. CDR1 is MNHNS, CDR2 SASEGT, per germline. This CDR3 has 16 residues. In DNA, the CDR3 is TGTGCCAGCAGCCCCGGGACAGGGTCAAATAATTCACCCCTCCACTTT. Its protein is CASSPGTGSNNSPLHF.

The chain is built from TRBV12-3 or TRBV12-4 and TRBJ2-7, with a weak D call TRBD2 (6 bases). V lost 3 bases and J lost 3, with 12 bases in between. There are 14 residues in the CDR3. CDR3 sequence: CASSLVAAGYEQYF. DNA for the CDR3: TGTGCCAGCAGTTTGGTAGCGGCCGGCTACGAGCAGTACTTC.

This clonotype came up many times. The chain recombines TRBV15 with TRBJ1-4; D is uncertain. Germline V gives CDR1 LNHNV, CDR2 YYDKDF (reference sequence). The CDR3 has 16 amino acids. Between the trimmed V and J ends, which lost 8 bases and 7 bases, there was a span of 23 bases. The CDR3 nucleotides are TGTGCCACCGCGGAGGCAGGAGGCCGGTTGGGTGAAAAACTGTTTTTT. It yields the protein CATAEAGGRLGEKLFF.

Ten or more counts support this clonotype. This chain uses TRBV6-1 with TRBJ2-1, with D perhaps matching TRBD1 (5 bases). The CDR3 extends over 15 amino acids. Trimming cost V 2 bases and J 5 bases, with 13 bases left between them. Germline loops: CDR1 MNHNS, CDR2 SASEGT. This chain's CDR3 is CASSETGHRNNEQFF. CDR3 in DNA: TGTGCCAGCAGTGAAACAGGACACCGTAACAATGAGCAGTTCTTC.

This clonotype was observed at least ten times. The J gene is TRBJ1-2, the V gene TRBV20-1, with 8 positions matching TRBD1. The germline V gene encodes CDR1 DFQATT and CDR2 SNEGSKA (reference sequence). The CDR3 extends over 14 amino acids. V was clipped by 6 bases and J by 7 bases; unmatched bases: 13. The CDR3: CSAQDRDRGRGYTF. As DNA, the CDR3 is TGCAGTGCCCAGGACAGGGACCGAGGTCGTGGCTACACCTTC.

This clonotype was picked up many times. This rearrangement joins TRBV14 to TRBJ2-7; TRBD2 matches at 7 bases. J was trimmed by 3 bases and V by 4 bases; bases with no gene match: 9. In germline, CDR1 is SGHDN, CDR2 FVKESK. The CDR3 runs 15 residues. CDR3 protein: CASSPLGTMYYEQYF. The CDR3 DNA reads TGTGCCAGCAGCCCACTCGGGACTATGTACTACGAGCAGTACTTC.

V is TRBV7-9 and J is TRBJ2-5; tentative D call: TRBD2 (6 bases). From germline, CDR1 is SEHNR and CDR2 FQNEAQ (reference sequence). V dropped 4 bases and J dropped 2 bases, with 11 bases sitting between them. The CDR3 is 14 amino acids. CDR3 sequence: CASSYGGGQETQYF. The CDR3 nucleotides read TGTGCCAGCAGCTACGGTGGGGGGCAAGAGACCCAGTACTTC.

In its sample, this clonotype was seen many times. The J gene is TRBJ2-7, the V gene TRBV7-2; 7 positions match TRBD2. The CDR3 extends over 14 amino acids. CDR1 SGHTA and CDR2 FQGNSA come from the germline V gene. After removal of 5 bases from V and 3 bases from J, the junction contained 7 bases not matched to a gene. The CDR3 region has the DNA TGTGCCAGCAGCCCAAGCGGGACTTACTACGAGCAGTACTTC. Its protein product is CASSPSGTYYEQYF. Looking up the rest from reference TRBV7-2 and TRBJ2-7 gives the full variable domain: GAGVSQSPSNKVTEKGKDVELRCDPISGHTALYWYRQSLGQGLEFLIYFQGNSAPDKSGLPSDRFSAERTGGSVSTLTIQRTQQEDSAVYLCASSPSGTYYEQYFGPGTRLTVT.

This clonotype was counted a few times. The V and J genes are TRBV19 and TRBJ2-1; perhaps TRBD2 as D (5 bases). Germline V gives CDR1 LNHDA, CDR2 SQIVND (reference sequence). V lost 6 bases, J lost 4 bases, and 10 bases lay in between. This CDR3 is built from 13 residues. The CDR3, as DNA: TGTGCCAGTAGCGCGGACTGGTACAATGAGCAGTTCTTC. Its protein is CASSADWYNEQFF.

Only a few counts were recorded for this clonotype. The chain uses TRBV6-5 and TRBJ2-7; TRBD1 might be the D (6 bases). Germline V lookup: CDR1 MNHEY, CDR2 SVGAGI. Trimming left V 0 bases short and J 4 bases short, with 10 bases between. The CDR3 extends over 14 amino acids. CDR3 DNA sequence: TGTGCCAGCAGTTACTCGACAGGAGGTTACGAGCAGTACTTC. Its translation: CASSYSTGGYEQYF.

The table lists this clonotype with many counts. This chain connects TRBV7-2 to TRBJ1-5; 8 bases fit TRBD1. The CDR3 length is 14 residues. Unmatched junction bases numbered 3, after V lost 4 bases and J lost 4 bases. Germline V lookup: CDR1 SGHTA, CDR2 FQGNSA. CDR3 amino acids: CASSSRQGNQPQHF. The CDR3 DNA is TGTGCCAGCAGCTCACGACAGGGGAATCAGCCCCAGCATTTT. Supplemented by reference TRBV7-2 and TRBJ1-5, the full variable domain reads GAGVSQSPSNKVTEKGKDVELRCDPISGHTALYWYRQSLGQGLEFLIYFQGNSAPDKSGLPSDRFSAERTGGSVSTLTIQRTQQEDSAVYLCASSSRQGNQPQHFGDGTRLSIL.

There are many counts of this clonotype. V usage is TRBV20-1 and J usage is TRBJ2-7; 11 bases match TRBD2. This CDR3 region has 15 residues. The V segment lost 6 bases and the J segment 1 base; nucleotides outside the gene matches: 8. The V gene's germline CDR1 is DFQATT and CDR2 SNEGSKA (reference sequence). The CDR3 spells CSANKGTSGSYEQYF. CDR3 bases: TGCAGTGCCAATAAGGGGACTAGCGGATCCTACGAGCAGTACTTC.

The sample holds many counts of this clonotype. The genes are TRBV28 and TRBJ2-3; 7 bases agree with TRBD1. Germline lookup yields CDR1 MDHEN and CDR2 SYDVKM. Losses at the gene ends were 2 bases for V and 2 bases for J; bases not matched to a gene: 13. The CDR3 contains 18 residues. The CDR3: CASSLDTGAYSLTDTQYF. In nucleotides, the CDR3 is TGTGCCAGCAGTTTAGATACAGGGGCCTATTCTCTCACAGATACGCAGTATTTT.

The chain links TRBV5-1 to TRBJ2-7, with 11 bases fitting TRBD2. Germline-derived CDR1 and CDR2 are SGHRS and YFSETQ. This CDR3 spans 15 amino acids. Germline trimming cut 3 bases from V and 6 bases from J; bases unmatched to any gene: 8. This chain's CDR3 is CASSSGTSGLLEQYF. CDR3 nucleotides: TGCGCCAGCAGCTCTGGGACTAGCGGCCTACTCGAGCAGTACTTC.

The table lists this clonotype with many counts. The chain couples TRBV10-3 to TRBJ2-7; 11 nucleotides match TRBD1. CDR3 length: 16 amino acids. The V and J ends lost 8 bases and 3 bases, in that order; junction bases with no gene match: 12. CDR1 is ENHRY and CDR2 is SYGVKD in the germline V gene. The CDR3 DNA sequence: TGTGCCATCTCCCCCGGCGGGGGACAGGGGGTCTACGAGCAGTACTTC. This gives the protein CAISPGGGQGVYEQYF.